This entry lists 15 T cell receptor beta chains sequenced from one sample in a study of cytomegalovirus exposure and HLA in healthy donors. The study ran its PCR with 60 Vbeta and 13 Jbeta primers. TCRdb's table, derived via immunoSEQ multiplex PCR, lists solely in-frame clones and lacks some. The data contain approximately 190,000 clones, roughly 80% of them singletons. The sample was PBMCs. Source of these receptors: a man between 45 and 60 years old in good health and CMV-seronegative.

J is TRBJ1-1 and V is TRBV7-8, with TRBD1 identical over 10 bases. The V segment lost 4 bases and the J segment 5 bases; nucleotides outside the gene matches: 7. The length of the CDR3 is 15 residues. Germline CDR1 and CDR2: SGHVS and FQNEAQ. The CDR3 bases are TGTGCCAGCAGCTCAACGGGACAGGGGATTACTGAAGCTTTCTTT. It encodes CASSSTGQGITEAFF.

CDR3: CSVRTGESTDTQYF. CDR3 DNA sequence: TGCAGCGTAAGGACAGGGGAGAGCACAGATACGCAGTATTTT. This rearrangement joins TRBV29-1 to TRBJ2-3, with TRBD1 matching over 9 bases. This CDR3 comprises 14 residues. V trimming: 6 bases; J trimming: 0 bases; junction bases outside the gene matches: 4. Germline V gene data show CDR1 as SQVTM and CDR2 as ANQGSEA.

The V and J genes are TRBV19 and TRBJ1-2, with D unclear. The CDR3 sequence is 10 residues long. Between the trimmed V and J ends, which lost 5 bases and 8 bases, there was a span of 6 bases. Germline-derived CDR1 and CDR2 are LNHDA and SQIVND (reference sequence). Here the CDR3 reads CASSQVGYTF. The CDR3, as DNA: TGTGCCAGTAGTCAGGTCGGCTACACCTTC. The complete variable domain, with remaining parts taken from reference TRBV19 and TRBJ1-2, reads DGGITQSPKYLFRKEGQNVTLSCEQNLNHDAMYWYRQDPGQGLRLIYYSQIVNDFQKGDIAEGYSVSREKKESFPLTVTSAQKNPTAFYLCASSQVGYTFGSGTRLTVV.

The V and J genes are TRBV7-2 and TRBJ1-6; no definite D call. Germline V lookup: CDR1 SGHTA, CDR2 FQGNSA. This CDR3 spans 14 amino acids. The ends were cut back, 5 bases at V and 7 bases at J, with 12 bases in the middle. The CDR3 loop is CASSPGKGNSPLHF. The CDR3, as DNA: TGTGCCAGCAGCCCCGGGAAGGGCAATTCACCCCTCCACTTT.

The V and J genes are TRBV6-1 and TRBJ1-5; TRBD1 might be the D (5 bases). The V end was cut by 5 bases, the J end by 1 base, with 12 bases between. Germline V lookup: CDR1 MNHNS, CDR2 SASEGT. The CDR3 consists of 15 residues. The CDR3 nucleotides read TGTGCCAGCAGTTTTCTCGACAGAAGCAATCAGCCCCAGCATTTT. The encoded protein is CASSFLDRSNQPQHF.

The chain couples TRBV19 to TRBJ2-7, with TRBD1 identical over 8 bases. This CDR3 is built from 14 residues. The J segment lost 2 bases and the V segment lost 3 bases, leaving 3 bases of the junction unmatched. Germline V CDR1 and CDR2: LNHDA, SQIVND (reference sequence). This CDR3 is CASSMTGDPYEQYF. The CDR3 coding sequence is TGTGCCAGTAGTATGACAGGGGATCCCTACGAGCAGTACTTC.

This chain joins TRBV7-6 and TRBJ1-1; D possibly corresponds to TRBD1 (6 bases). This CDR3 has 13 amino acids. Germline V gene data show CDR1 as SGHVS and CDR2 as FNYEAQ. V lost 3 bases, J lost 1 base, and 6 bases lay in between. The CDR3 sequence: CASSLTGNTEAFF. CDR3 nucleotides: TGTGCCAGCAGCTTGACAGGGAACACTGAAGCTTTCTTT.

In its sample, this clone was seen once. The chain uses TRBV27 and TRBJ2-5; no definite D call. The CDR3 has 13 amino acids. The V end lost 6 bases, the J end lost 5 bases, and 13 bases lay between the germline ends. Germline CDR1 is MNHEY and CDR2 is SMNVEV (reference sequence). The CDR3 sequence is CASSYSWSETQYF. The CDR3 DNA reads as TGTGCCAGCAGCTATAGTTGGTCGGAGACCCAGTACTTC.

The chain recombines TRBV19 with TRBJ2-7; TRBD1 aligns across 10 bases. Germline CDR1 LNHDA, CDR2 SQIVND (reference sequence). V shed 4 bases, J shed 4 bases, and the junction held 7 bases outside the gene matches. The CDR3 has 15 amino acids. The CDR3 protein is CASSTGMDRGYEQYF. As DNA, the CDR3 is TGTGCCAGTAGTACCGGGATGGACAGGGGGTACGAGCAGTACTTC.

This rearrangement joins TRBV6-6 to TRBJ2-5; D is possibly TRBD1 (5 bases). The J call may be faulty, since TRBJ2-7 better matches the DNA end. The CDR3 is 11 residues long. Germline V gives CDR1 MNHNY, CDR2 SVGAGI (reference sequence). The CDR3 is CASIDSYEQYF. In DNA, the CDR3 is TGTGCCAGCATCGACAGCTACGAGCAGTACTTC.

This sequence joins TRBV28 and TRBJ1-5, with 8 bases identical to TRBD1. Trimming cost V 7 bases and J 2 bases; bases outside gene matches: 10. The CDR3 runs 16 residues. The germline gives CDR1 MDHEN, CDR2 SYDVKM. CDR3: CASTKSGGGGNQPQHF. CDR3 in DNA: TGTGCCAGCACCAAATCAGGGGGCGGTGGCAATCAGCCCCAGCATTTT.

This clone was recorded only once. V gene TRBV29-1 combines with J gene TRBJ1-2, with 7 bases lining up with TRBD1. Germline V CDR1 and CDR2: SQVTM, ANQGSEA. The ends lost 6 bases at V and 3 bases at J; junction bases unmatched: 4. The CDR3 sequence is 12 residues long. CDR3 nucleotide sequence: TGCAGCGTGACAGGGTTTCACTATGGCTACACCTTC. Translation: CSVTGFHYGYTF.

This chain joins TRBV18 and TRBJ1-2; possibly TRBD1 for D (6 bases). The germline gives CDR1 KGHSH, CDR2 LQKENI. This CDR3 is 14 amino acids long. The V and J ends lost 2 bases and 3 bases respectively, with 10 bases between them. CDR3 protein: CASSPSTGYYGYTF. CDR3 DNA sequence: TGTGCCAGCTCACCAAGCACAGGGTACTATGGCTACACCTTC.

The chain links TRBV5-4 to TRBJ2-2; 8 bases are a match to TRBD1. J was trimmed by 7 bases and V by 0 bases; bases with no gene match: 5. Germline V lookup: CDR1 SGHNT, CDR2 YYREEE (reference sequence). The length of the CDR3 is 15 residues. The CDR3: CASSLGTGKNGELFF. CDR3 nucleotide sequence: TGTGCCAGCAGCTTGGGGACAGGGAAAAACGGGGAGCTGTTTTTT.

The chain is built from TRBV7-2 and TRBJ2-7; a weak D match, TRBD2 (6 bases). This CDR3 spans 15 amino acids. Trimming took off 5 bases at V and 5 bases at J, with 19 bases between the two ends. Per the germline V gene, CDR1 is SGHTA and CDR2 is FQGNSA. The CDR3 DNA reads as TGTGCCAGCAGCCAACGCGCGGGGATTACCGACGAGCAGTACTTC. It yields the protein CASSQRAGITDEQYF.